This T cell receptor beta chain was identified during a study of T-cell reconstitution after alpha-beta-depleted transplantation in children. Germline V gene sequence: CDR1 SGHRS, CDR2 YFSETQ. J was trimmed by 0 bases and V by 2 bases; bases with no gene match: 4. There are 16 residues in the CDR3. Construction of the TCRbeta library involved unique molecular identifiers. TCRdb used MiXCR to reprocess the PCR reads, holding one entry per CDR3 protein. The data show around 440,000 distinct CDR3 sequences, under 20% seen once. Study-level results: T-cell numbers and diversity one year post-transplant derived largely from freshly generated T cells. At around two months after transplant, the alpha-beta T cells were reportedly derived from several hundred expanded clones that came from non-depleted graft cells.

There are a few counts of this clonotype. Antigen unknown. The J gene is TRBJ2-1, the V gene TRBV5-1; the match to TRBD2 covers 8 bases. The material was PBMCs, mostly from graft donor cells, obtained 360 days after TCRalphabeta/CD19-depleted stem cell transplant. This TCR derives from a boy in the first two years of life who had a stem cell transplant for Wiskott-Aldrich syndrome, so the T cells may come from the graft donor. The CDR3 DNA sequence: TGCGCCAGCAGCTTAGGGCTAGCGGGCTCCTACAATGAGCAGTTCTTC. It yields the protein CASSLGLAGSYNEQFF.